The T cell receptor beta chain under discussion was sequenced for a study of vaccination and CD4 T cells after COVID-19. Treatment here: roughly 11-day PBMC culture with coronavirus spike peptide pools or control peptides (ViraFEST assay). In its sample, this clonotype was seen a few times. Its antigen is unidentified. The Oncomine TCR Beta short-read assay was what sequenced the DNA obtained from cultured CD4+ T cells. TCRdb reprocessed the PCR reads via MiXCR and lists one record per CDR3 protein. The sample consists of roughly 11,000 distinct CDR3 sequences, over 75% of them appearing once. Trimming removed 5 bases at V and 5 bases at J, with 12 bases between. Germline loops: CDR1 DFQATT, CDR2 SNEGSKA (reference sequence). The CDR3 sequence is 12 residues long. Study results and caveats: Convalescent participants were relatively few, and none had early post-infection timepoints studied.

The TCR originated in a human donor who had recovered from COVID-19. Sequencing input: CD4+ T cells from blood, cultured in vitro. The V and J genes are TRBV20-1 and TRBJ1-1; D is unresolved. CDR3: CSAPAQVTEAFF. CDR3 coding DNA: TGCAGTGCTCCCGCCCAGGTGACTGAAGCTTTCTTT.